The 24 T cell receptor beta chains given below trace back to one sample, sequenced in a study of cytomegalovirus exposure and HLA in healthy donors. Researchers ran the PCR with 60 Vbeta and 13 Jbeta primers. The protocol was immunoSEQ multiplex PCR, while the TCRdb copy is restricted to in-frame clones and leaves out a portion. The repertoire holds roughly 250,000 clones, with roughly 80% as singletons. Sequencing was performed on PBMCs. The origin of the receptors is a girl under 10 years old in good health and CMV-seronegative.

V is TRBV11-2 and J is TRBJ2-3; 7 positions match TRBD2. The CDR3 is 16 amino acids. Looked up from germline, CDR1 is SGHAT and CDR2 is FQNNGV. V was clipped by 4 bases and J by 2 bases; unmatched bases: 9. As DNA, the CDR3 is TGTGCCAGCAGCTCACTGGGGGGGAGAAACACAGATACGCAGTATTTT. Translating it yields CASSSLGGRNTDTQYF.

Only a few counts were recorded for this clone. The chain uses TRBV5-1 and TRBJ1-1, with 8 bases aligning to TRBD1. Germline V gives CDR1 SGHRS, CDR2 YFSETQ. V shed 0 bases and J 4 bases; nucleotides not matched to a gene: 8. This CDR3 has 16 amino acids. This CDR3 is CASSLGQGKRGTEAFF. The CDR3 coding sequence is TGCGCCAGCAGCTTGGGACAGGGGAAGAGAGGCACTGAAGCTTTCTTT.

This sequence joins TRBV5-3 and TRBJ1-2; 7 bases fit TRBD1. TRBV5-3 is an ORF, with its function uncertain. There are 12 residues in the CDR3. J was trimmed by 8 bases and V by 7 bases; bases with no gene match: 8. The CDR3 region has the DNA TGTGCCAGACCTGAGGGACAGCCGGGCTACACCTTC. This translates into CARPEGQPGYTF.

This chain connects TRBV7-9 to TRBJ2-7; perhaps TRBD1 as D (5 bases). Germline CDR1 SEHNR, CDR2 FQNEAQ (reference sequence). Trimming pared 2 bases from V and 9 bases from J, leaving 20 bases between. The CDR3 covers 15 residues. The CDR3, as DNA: TGTGCCAGCAGCTTATCGAGCAGGGCCGGTTTTGTGCAGTACTTC. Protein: CASSLSSRAGFVQYF.

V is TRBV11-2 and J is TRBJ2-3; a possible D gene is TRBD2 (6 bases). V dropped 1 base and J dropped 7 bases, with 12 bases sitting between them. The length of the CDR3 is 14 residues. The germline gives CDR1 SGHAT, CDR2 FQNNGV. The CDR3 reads CASSLGLGGNTQYF. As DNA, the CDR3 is TGTGCCAGCAGCTTAGGGTTGGGGGGAAATACGCAGTATTTT.

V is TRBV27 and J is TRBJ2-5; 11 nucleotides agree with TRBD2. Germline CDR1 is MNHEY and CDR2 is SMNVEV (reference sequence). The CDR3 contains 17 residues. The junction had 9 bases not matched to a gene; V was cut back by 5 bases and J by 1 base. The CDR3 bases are TGTGCCAGCAGTCCCCGGCAGGGACTAGCGGTCCAAGAGACCCAGTACTTC. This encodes CASSPRQGLAVQETQYF.

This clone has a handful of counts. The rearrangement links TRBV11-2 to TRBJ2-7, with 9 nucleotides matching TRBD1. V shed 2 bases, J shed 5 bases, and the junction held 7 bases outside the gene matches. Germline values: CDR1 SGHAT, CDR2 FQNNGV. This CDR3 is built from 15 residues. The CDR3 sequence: CASSLFRQGGHEQYF. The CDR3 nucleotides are TGTGCCAGCAGCTTATTTAGACAGGGGGGTCACGAGCAGTACTTC.

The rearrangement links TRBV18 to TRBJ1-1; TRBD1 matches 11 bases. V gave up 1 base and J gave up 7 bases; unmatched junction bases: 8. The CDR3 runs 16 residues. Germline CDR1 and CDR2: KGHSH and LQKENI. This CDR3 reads CASSPRSGQGAFEAFF. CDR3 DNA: TGTGCCAGCTCACCACGTTCTGGACAGGGGGCTTTTGAAGCTTTCTTT.

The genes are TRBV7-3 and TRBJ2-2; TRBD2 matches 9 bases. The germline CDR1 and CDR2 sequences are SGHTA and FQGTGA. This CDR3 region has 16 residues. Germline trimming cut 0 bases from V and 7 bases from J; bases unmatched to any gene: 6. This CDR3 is CASSLTERGAFGELFF. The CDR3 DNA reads TGTGCCAGCAGCTTAACGGAGCGGGGGGCGTTCGGGGAGCTGTTTTTT. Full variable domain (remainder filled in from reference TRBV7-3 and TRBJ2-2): GAGVSQTPSNKVTEKGKYVELRCDPISGHTALYWYRQSLGQGPEFLIYFQGTGAADDSGLPNDRFFAVRPEGSVSTLKIQRTERGDSAVYLCASSLTERGAFGELFFGEGSRLTVL.

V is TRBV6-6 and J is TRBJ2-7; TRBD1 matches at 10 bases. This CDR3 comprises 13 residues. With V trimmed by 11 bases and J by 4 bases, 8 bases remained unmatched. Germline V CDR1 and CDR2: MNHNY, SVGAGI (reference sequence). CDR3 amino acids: CACSRDRGYEQYF. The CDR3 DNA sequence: TGTGCCTGTTCCCGGGACAGGGGTTACGAGCAGTACTTC.

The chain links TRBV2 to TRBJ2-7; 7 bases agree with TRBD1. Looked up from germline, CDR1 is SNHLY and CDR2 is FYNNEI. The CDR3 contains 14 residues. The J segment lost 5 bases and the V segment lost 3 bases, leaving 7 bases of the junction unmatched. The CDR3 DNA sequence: TGTGCCAGCAGTGAGACAGGGAAAGTCCACGAGCAGTACTTC. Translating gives CASSETGKVHEQYF.

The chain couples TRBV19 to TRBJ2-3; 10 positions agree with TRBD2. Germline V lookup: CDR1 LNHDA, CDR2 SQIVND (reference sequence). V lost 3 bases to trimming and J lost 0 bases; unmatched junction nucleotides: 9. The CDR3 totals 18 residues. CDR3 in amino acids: CASSILTVLAGSTDTQYF. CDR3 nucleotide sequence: TGTGCCAGTAGTATCCTCACCGTACTAGCGGGGAGCACAGATACGCAGTATTTT. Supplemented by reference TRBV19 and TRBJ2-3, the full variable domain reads DGGITQSPKYLFRKEGQNVTLSCEQNLNHDAMYWYRQDPGQGLRLIYYSQIVNDFQKGDIAEGYSVSREKKESFPLTVTSAQKNPTAFYLCASSILTVLAGSTDTQYFGPGTRLTVL.

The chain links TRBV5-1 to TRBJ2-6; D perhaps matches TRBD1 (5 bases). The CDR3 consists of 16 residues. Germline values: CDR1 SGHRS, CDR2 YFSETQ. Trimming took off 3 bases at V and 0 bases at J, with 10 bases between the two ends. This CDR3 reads CASSSLQGSGANVLTF. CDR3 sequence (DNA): TGCGCCAGCAGCTCACTGCAGGGCTCTGGGGCCAACGTCCTGACTTTC. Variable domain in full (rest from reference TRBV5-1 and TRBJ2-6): KAGVTQTPRYLIKTRGQQVTLSCSPISGHRSVSWYQQTPGQGLQFLFEYFSETQRNKGNFPGRFSGRQFSNSRSEMNVSTLELGDSALYLCASSSLQGSGANVLTFGAGSRLTVL.

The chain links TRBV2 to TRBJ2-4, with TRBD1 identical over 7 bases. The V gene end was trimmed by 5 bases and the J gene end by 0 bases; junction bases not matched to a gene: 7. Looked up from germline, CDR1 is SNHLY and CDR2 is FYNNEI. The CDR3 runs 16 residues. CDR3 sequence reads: CASSPGQVLAKNIQYF. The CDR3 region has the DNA TGTGCCAGCAGTCCCGGACAGGTTCTAGCCAAAAACATTCAGTACTTC.

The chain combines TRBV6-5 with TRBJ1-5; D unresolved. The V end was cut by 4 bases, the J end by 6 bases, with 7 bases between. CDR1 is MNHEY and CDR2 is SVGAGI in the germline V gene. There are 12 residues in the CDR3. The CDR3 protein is CASSFSGQPQHF. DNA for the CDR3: TGTGCCAGCAGTTTTTCGGGTCAGCCCCAGCATTTT.

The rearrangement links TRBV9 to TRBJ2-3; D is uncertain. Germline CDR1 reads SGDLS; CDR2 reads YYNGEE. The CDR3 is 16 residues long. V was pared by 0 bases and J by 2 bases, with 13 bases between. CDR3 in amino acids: CASSVDGELSTDTQYF. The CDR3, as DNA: TGTGCCAGCAGCGTAGACGGAGAACTATCCACAGATACGCAGTATTTT.

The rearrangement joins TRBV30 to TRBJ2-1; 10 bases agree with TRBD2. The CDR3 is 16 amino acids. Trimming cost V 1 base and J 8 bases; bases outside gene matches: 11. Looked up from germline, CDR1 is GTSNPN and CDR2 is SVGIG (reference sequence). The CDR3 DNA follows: TGTGCCTGGAGTGGGAGCGGGAGGGCCCCCCGGGATGAGCAGTTCTTC. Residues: CAWSGSGRAPRDEQFF.

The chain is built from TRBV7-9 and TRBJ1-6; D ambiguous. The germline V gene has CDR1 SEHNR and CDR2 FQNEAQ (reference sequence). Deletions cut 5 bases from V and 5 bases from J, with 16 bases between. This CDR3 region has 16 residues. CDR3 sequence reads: CASSSPGGGHNSPLHF. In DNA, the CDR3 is TGTGCCAGCAGCAGCCCGGGAGGAGGGCATAATTCACCCCTCCACTTT.

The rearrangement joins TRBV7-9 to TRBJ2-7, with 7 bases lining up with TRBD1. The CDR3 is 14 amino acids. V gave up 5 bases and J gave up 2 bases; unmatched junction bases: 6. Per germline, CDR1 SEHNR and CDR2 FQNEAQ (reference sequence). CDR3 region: CASSQRDRPYEQYF. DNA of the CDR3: TGTGCCAGCAGCCAAAGGGACAGACCCTACGAGCAGTACTTC.

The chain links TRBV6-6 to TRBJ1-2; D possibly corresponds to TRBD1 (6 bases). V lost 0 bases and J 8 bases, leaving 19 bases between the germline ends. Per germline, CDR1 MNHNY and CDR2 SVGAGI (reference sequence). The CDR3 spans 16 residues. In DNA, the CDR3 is TGTGCCAGCAGTTACTCGAGCGTAGAAAACAGGGCGGGCTACACCTTC. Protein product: CASSYSSVENRAGYTF.

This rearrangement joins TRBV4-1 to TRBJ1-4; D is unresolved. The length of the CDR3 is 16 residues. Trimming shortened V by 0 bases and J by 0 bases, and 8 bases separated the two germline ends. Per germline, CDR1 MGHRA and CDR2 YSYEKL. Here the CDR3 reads CASSQDIYSTNEKLFF. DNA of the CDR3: TGCGCCAGCAGCCAAGATATTTATTCAACTAATGAAAAACTGTTTTTT.

CDR3 loop: CASTWDSSDEQYF. The CDR3 bases are TGCGCCTCAACCTGGGACAGCTCGGACGAGCAGTACTTC. The J gene is TRBJ2-7, the V gene TRBV5-1, with 7 bases lining up with TRBD1. The CDR3 extends over 13 amino acids. Germline V gives CDR1 SGHRS, CDR2 YFSETQ. V dropped 10 bases and J dropped 5; count of bases not matched to a gene: 12.

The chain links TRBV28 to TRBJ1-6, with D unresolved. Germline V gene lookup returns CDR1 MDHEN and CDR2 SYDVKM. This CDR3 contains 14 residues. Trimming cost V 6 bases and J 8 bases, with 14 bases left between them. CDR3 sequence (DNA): TGTGCCAGCAGAAGAGACAACTTATATTCACCCCTCCACTTT. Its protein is CASRRDNLYSPLHF.

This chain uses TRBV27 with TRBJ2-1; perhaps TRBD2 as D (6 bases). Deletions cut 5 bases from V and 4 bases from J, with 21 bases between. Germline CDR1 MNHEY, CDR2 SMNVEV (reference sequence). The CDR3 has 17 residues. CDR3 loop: CASSAPPWREGYNEQFF. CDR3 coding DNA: TGTGCCAGCAGTGCACCCCCGTGGAGGGAAGGTTACAATGAGCAGTTCTTC.